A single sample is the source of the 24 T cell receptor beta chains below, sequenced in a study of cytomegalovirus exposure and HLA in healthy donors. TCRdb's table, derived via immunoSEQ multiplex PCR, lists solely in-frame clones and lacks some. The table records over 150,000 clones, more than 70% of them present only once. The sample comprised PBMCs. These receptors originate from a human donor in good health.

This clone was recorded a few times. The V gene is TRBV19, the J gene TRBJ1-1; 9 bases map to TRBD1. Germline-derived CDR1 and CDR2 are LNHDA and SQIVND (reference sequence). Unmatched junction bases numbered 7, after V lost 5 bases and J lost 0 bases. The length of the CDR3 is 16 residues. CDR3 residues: CASSQDRGSVNTEAFF. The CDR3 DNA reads TGTGCCAGTAGTCAGGACAGGGGCTCGGTGAACACTGAAGCTTTCTTT. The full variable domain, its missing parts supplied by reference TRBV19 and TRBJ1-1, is DGGITQSPKYLFRKEGQNVTLSCEQNLNHDAMYWYRQDPGQGLRLIYYSQIVNDFQKGDIAEGYSVSREKKESFPLTVTSAQKNPTAFYLCASSQDRGSVNTEAFFGQGTRLTVV.

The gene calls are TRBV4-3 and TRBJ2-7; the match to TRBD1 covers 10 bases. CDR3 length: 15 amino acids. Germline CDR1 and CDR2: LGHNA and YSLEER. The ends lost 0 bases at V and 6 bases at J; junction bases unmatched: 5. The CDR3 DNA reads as TGCGCCAGCAGCCAAGACAGGACAGGGGGTCTCGAGCAGTACTTC. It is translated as CASSQDRTGGLEQYF.

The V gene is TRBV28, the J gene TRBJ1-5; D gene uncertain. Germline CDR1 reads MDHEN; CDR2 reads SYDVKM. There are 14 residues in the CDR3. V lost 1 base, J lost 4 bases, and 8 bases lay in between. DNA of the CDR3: TGTGCCAGCAGTTTATTCTCCCAGAATCAGCCCCAGCATTTT. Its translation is CASSLFSQNQPQHF.

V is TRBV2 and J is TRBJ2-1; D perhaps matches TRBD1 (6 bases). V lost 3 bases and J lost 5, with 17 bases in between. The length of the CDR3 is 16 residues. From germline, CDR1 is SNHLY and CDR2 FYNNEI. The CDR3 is CASSESGGQGNNEQFF. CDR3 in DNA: TGTGCCAGCAGTGAGAGTGGAGGTCAGGGGAACAATGAGCAGTTCTTC.

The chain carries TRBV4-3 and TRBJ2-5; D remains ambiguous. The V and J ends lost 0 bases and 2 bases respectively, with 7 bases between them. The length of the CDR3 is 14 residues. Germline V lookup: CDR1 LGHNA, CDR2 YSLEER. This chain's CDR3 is CASSQDYGQETQYF. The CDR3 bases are TGCGCCAGCAGCCAAGATTACGGGCAAGAGACCCAGTACTTC.

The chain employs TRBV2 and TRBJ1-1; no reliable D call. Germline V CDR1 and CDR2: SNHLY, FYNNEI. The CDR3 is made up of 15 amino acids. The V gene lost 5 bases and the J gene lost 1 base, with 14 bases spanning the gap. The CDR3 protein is CASSKIITGNTEAFF. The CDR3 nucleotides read TGTGCCAGCAGTAAAATCATTACGGGGAACACTGAAGCTTTCTTT.

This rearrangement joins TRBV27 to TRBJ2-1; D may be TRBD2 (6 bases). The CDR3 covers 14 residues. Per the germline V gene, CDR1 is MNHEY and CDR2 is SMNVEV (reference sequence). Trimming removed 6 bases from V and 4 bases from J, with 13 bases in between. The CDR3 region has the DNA TGTGCCAGCAGCCGTAGCGGAGGATACAATGAGCAGTTCTTC. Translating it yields CASSRSGGYNEQFF.

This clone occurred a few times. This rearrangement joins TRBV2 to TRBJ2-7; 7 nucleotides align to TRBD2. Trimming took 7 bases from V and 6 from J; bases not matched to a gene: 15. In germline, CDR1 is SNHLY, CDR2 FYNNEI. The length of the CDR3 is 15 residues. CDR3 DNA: TGTGCCAGCAACACCGCCAGCGGGACTGGGGGCGAGCAGTACTTC. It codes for CASNTASGTGGEQYF.

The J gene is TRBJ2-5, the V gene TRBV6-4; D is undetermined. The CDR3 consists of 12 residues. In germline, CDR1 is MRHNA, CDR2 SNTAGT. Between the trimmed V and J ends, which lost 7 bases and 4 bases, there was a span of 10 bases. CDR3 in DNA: TGTGCCAGCACATTCACTGGAGAGACCCAGTACTTC. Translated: CASTFTGETQYF.

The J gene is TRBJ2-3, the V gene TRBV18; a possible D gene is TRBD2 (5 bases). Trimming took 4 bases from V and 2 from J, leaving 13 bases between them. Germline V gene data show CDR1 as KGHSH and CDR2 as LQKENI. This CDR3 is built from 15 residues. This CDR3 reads CASSHRRRDTDTQYF. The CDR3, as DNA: TGTGCCAGCTCACACAGACGTCGGGACACAGATACGCAGTATTTT.

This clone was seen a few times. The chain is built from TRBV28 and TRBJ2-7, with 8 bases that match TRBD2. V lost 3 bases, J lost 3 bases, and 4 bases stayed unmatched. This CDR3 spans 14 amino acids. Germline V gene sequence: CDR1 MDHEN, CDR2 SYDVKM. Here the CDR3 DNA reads TGTGCCAGCAGTTTCTGGCGGGAGGACTACGAGCAGTACTTC. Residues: CASSFWREDYEQYF.

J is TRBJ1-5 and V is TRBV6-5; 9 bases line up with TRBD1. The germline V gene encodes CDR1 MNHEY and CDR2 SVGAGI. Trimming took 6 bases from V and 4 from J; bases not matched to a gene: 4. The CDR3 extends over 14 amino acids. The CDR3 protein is CASSLQGANQPQHF. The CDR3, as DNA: TGTGCCAGCAGCCTACAGGGGGCGAATCAGCCCCAGCATTTT.

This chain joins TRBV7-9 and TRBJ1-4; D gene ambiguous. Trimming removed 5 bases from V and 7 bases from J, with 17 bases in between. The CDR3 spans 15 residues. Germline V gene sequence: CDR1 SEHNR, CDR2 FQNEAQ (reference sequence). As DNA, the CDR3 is TGTGCCAGCAGCCACCCCGCCGATTACGGTGAAAAACTGTTTTTT. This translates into CASSHPADYGEKLFF.

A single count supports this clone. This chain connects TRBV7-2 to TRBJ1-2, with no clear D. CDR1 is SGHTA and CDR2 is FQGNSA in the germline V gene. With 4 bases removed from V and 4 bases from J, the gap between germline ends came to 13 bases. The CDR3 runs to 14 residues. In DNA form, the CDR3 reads TGTGCCAGCAGCTCGCCCGGGAGATTCTATGGCTACACCTTC. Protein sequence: CASSSPGRFYGYTF.

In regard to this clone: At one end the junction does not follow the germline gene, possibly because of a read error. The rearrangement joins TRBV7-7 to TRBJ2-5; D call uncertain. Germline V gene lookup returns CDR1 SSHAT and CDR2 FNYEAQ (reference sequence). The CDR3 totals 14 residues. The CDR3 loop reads CASSLDRAQETQYF. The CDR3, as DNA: TGTGCTAGCAGCTTAGATCGAGCCCAAGAGACCCAGTACTTC.

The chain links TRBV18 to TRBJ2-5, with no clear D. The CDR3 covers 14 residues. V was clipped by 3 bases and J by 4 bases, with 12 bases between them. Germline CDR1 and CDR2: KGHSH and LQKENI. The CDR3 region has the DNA TGTGCCAGCTCACCTCTCGAGGTGGGAGAGACCCAGTACTTC. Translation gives CASSPLEVGETQYF.

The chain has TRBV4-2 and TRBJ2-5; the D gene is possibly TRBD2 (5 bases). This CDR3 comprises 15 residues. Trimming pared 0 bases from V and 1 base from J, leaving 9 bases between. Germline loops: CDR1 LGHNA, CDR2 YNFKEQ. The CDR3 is CASSQDPGLQETQYF. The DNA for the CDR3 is TGTGCCAGCAGCCAAGACCCAGGACTCCAAGAGACCCAGTACTTC.

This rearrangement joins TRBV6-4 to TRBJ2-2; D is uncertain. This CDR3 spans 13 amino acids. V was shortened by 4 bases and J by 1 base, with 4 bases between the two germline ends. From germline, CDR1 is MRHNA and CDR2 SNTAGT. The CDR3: CASSAGNTGELFF. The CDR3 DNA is TGTGCCAGCAGTGCGGGGAACACCGGGGAGCTGTTTTTT.

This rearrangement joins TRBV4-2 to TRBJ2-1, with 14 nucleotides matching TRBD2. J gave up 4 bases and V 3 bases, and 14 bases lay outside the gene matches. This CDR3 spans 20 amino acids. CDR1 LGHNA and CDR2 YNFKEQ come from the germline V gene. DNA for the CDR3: TGTGCCAGCAGCCATTCACCGGGACTAGCGGGAGAGAGGCTGTACAATGAGCAGTTCTTC. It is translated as CASSHSPGLAGERLYNEQFF.

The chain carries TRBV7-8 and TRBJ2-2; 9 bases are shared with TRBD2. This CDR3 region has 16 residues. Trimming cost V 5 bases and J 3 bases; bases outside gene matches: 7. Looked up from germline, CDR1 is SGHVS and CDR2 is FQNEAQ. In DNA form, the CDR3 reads TGTGCCAGCAGCCCCCCCCTAGCGGGATACACCGGGGAGCTGTTTTTT. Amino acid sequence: CASSPPLAGYTGELFF.

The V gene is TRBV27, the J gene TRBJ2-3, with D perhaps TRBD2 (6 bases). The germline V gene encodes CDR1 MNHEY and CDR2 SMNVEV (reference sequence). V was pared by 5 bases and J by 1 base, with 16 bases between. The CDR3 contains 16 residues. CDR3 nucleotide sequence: TGTGCCAGCAGTCCGCTGCGGGAACTGGGCACAGATACGCAGTATTTT. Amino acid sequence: CASSPLRELGTDTQYF.

The chain's CDR3 is CASRLGQGYEKLFF. The DNA for the CDR3 is TGTGCCAGCAGGTTGGGACAGGGATATGAAAAACTGTTTTTT. This chain uses TRBV7-2 with TRBJ1-4; 9 bases are a match to TRBD1. The CDR3 has 14 residues. V shed 6 bases and J 6 bases; nucleotides not matched to a gene: 5. The germline V gene encodes CDR1 SGHTA and CDR2 FQGNSA. Full variable domain (rest looked up from reference TRBV7-2 and TRBJ1-4): GAGVSQSPSNKVTEKGKDVELRCDPISGHTALYWYRQSLGQGLEFLIYFQGNSAPDKSGLPSDRFSAERTGGSVSTLTIQRTQQEDSAVYLCASRLGQGYEKLFFGSGTQLSVL.

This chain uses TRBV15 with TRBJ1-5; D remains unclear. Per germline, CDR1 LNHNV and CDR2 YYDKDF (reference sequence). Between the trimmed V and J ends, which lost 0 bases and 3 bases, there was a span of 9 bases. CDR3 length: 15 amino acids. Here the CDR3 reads CATSRDPQINQPQHF. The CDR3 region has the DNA TGTGCCACCAGCAGAGACCCACAGATCAATCAGCCCCAGCATTTT.

Here the CDR3 reads CATLTSGRATDEQFF. In DNA, the CDR3 is TGTGCCACCCTGACTAGCGGGAGGGCCACGGATGAGCAGTTCTTC. The rearrangement uses TRBV10-3 and TRBJ2-1, with 14 bases matching TRBD2. Germline V gives CDR1 ENHRY, CDR2 SYGVKD. CDR3 length: 15 amino acids. The trim removed 10 bases at V and 8 bases at J, leaving 10 bases unmatched.